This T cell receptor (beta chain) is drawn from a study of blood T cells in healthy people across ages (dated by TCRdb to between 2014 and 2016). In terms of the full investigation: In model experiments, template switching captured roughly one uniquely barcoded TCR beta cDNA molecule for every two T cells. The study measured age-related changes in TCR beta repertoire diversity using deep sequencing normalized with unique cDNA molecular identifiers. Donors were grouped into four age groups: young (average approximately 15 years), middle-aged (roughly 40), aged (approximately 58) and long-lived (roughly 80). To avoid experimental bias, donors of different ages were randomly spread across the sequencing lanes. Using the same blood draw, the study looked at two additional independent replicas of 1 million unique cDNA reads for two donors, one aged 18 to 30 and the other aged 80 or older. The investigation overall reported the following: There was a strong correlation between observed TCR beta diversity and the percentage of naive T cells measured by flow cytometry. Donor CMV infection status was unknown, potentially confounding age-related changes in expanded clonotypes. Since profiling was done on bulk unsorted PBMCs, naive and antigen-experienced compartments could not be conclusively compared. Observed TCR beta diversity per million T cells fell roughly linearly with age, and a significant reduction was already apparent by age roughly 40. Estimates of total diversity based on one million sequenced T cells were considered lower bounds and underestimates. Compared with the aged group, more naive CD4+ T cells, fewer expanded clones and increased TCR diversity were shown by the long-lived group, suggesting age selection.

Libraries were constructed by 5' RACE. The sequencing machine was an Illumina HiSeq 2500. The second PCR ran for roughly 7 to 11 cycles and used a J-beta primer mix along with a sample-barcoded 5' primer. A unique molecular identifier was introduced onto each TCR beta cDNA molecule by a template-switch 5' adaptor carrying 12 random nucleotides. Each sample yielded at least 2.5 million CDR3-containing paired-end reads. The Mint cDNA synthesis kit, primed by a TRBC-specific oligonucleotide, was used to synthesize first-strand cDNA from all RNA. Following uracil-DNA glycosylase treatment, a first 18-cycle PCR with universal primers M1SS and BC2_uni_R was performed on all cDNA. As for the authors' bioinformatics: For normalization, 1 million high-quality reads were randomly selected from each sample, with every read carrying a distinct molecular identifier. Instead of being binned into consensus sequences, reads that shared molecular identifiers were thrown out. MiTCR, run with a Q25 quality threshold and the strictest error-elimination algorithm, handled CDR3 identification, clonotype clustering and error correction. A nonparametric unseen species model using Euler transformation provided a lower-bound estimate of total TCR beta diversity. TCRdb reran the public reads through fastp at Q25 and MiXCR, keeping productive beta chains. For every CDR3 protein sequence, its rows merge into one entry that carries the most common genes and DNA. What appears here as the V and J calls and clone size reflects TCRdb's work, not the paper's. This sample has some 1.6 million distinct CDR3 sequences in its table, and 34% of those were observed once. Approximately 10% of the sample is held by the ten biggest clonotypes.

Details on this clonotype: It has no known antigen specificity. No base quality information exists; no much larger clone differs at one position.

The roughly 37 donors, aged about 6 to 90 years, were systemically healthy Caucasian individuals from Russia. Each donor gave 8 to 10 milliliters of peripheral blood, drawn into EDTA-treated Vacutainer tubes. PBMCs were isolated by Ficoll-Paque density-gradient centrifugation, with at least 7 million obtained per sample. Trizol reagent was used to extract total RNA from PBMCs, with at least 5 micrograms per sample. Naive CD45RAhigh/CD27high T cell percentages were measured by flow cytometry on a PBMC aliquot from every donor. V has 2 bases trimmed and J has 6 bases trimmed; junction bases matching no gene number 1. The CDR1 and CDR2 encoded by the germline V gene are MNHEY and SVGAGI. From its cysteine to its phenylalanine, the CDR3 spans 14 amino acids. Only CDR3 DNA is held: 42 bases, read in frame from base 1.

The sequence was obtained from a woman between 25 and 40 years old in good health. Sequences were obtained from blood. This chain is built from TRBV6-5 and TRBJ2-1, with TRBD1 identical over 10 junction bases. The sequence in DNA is TGTGCCAGCAGTTACGGGGACAGGGGCAATGAGCAGTTCTTC. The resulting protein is CASSYGDRGNEQFF.